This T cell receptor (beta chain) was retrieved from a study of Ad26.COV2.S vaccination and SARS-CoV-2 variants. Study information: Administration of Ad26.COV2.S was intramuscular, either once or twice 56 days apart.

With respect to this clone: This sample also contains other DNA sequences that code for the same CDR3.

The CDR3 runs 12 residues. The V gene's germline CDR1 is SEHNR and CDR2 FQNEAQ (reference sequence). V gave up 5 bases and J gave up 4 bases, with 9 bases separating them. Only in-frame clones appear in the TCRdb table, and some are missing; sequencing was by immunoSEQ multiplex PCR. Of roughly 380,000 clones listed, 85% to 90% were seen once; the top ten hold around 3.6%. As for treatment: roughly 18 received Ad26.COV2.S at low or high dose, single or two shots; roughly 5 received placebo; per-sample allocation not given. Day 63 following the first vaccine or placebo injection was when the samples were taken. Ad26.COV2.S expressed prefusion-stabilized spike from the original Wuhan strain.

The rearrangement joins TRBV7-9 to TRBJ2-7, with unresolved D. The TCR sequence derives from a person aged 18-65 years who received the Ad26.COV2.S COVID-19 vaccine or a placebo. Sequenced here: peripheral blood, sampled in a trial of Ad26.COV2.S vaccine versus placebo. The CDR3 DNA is TGTGCCAGCAGCCCTACAACTTACGAGCAGTACTTC. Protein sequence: CASSPTTYEQYF.